These T cell receptor beta chains were read from a single sample in a study of tumor-infiltrating lymphocytes in primary liver carcinoma. Using its own MiXCR run on the multiplex PCR reads, TCRdb lists one record per CDR3 protein. The table records approximately 92,000 distinct CDR3 sequences, 69% of them present only once. The sample taken for sequencing was liver tumor tissue from sampling region 5. All receptors come from a woman aged 60-75 years with primary liver carcinoma and hepatitis B virus infection. Both conserved end residues are part of each CDR3. A D gene is named only where the DNA matches it firmly. Not every row has a clone size; where given, it reads once, few, many or a size class.

length: 13
size: NA
J: TRBJ2-7
V: TRBV11-2
D: NA
DNA: TGTGCCAGCAGCTTCAAGGGTCAGTACGAGCAGTACTTC
CDR3: CASSFKGQYEQYF

length: 13
size: NA
J: TRBJ2-1
V: TRBV11-2
D: TRBD2
DNA: TGTGCCATCAGCCTAGAACCGGGAGGAGAGCAGTTCTTC
CDR3: CAISLEPGGEQFF

length: 15
size: NA
J: TRBJ1-1
V: TRBV11-2
D: NA
DNA: TGTGCCAGTAGCTCAGATCCGGGGGCTGGAACTGAAGCTTTCTTT
CDR3: CASSSDPGAGTEAFF

length: 14
size: NA
J: TRBJ2-2
V: TRBV11-2
D: NA
DNA: TGTGCTAGCAGCCCTTATAGACGGGTCGGGAAGCTGTTTTTT
CDR3: CASSPYRRVGKLFF

length: 12
size: NA
J: TRBJ1-5
V: TRBV28
D: NA
DNA: TGTGCCAGCAGTTCCATGGGACCCATCTGGTATTTT
CDR3: CASSSMGPIWYF

length: 12
size: many
J: TRBJ2-2
V: TRBV29-1
D: NA
DNA: TGCAGCGTTGAATCCCACGCCGGGGAGCTGTTTTTT
CDR3: CSVESHAGELFF

length: 16
size: NA
J: TRBJ2-5
V: TRBV11-2
D: NA
DNA: TGTGCCAGGAGCCCCAGACTAGGCCCTTCTGGAGAGACCCAGTACTTC
CDR3: CARSPRLGPSGETQYF

length: 17
size: NA
J: TRBJ2-1
V: TRBV4-2
D: TRBD2
DNA: TGTGCTAGCAGCCAAGAAGGTGGTAGCGGGAGTTACATTGAGCATTTCTTT
CDR3: CASSQEGGSGSYIEHFF

length: 12
size: NA
J: TRBJ2-3
V: TRBV28
D: TRBD1
DNA: TGTGCCAGCAGCTCCCTCCGGGACAGGGTGTATTTT
CDR3: CASSSLRDRVYF

length: 16
size: NA
J: TRBJ2-3
V: TRBV28
D: NA
DNA: TGTGCCAGCAGTTTAGTCGGGCGGGTGGGCACAGATACGCAGTATTTT
CDR3: CASSLVGRVGTDTQYF

length: 12
size: NA
J: TRBJ2-5
V: TRBV7-9
D: TRBD2
DNA: TGTGCCAGGAGCTTACTAGCGGAGACCCACTACTTC
CDR3: CARSLLAETHYF

length: 14
size: NA
J: TRBJ2-1
V: TRBV11-3
D: NA
DNA: TGTGCCAGCAGCTCTAGTGGGAAGGTCGCGGAGCAGTTCTTC
CDR3: CASSSSGKVAEQFF

length: 13
size: NA
J: TRBJ2-5
V: TRBV6-1
D: NA
DNA: TGTGCCAGCTGGGAACAGATCCAAGAGACCCAGTACTTC
CDR3: CASWEQIQETQYF

length: 14
size: NA
J: TRBJ1-5
V: TRBV6-5
D: NA
DNA: TGTGCCAGCAGAAAGGCAGGGAGGAATCAGTCCCAGCATTTT
CDR3: CASRKAGRNQSQHF

length: 16
size: NA
J: TRBJ2-3
V: TRBV11-2
D: TRBD1
DNA: TGTGCTAGCAGCTGGGGGAGGCAGGGGGCGGCAGTTACGCAGTATTTT
CDR3: CASSWGRQGAAVTQYF

length: 13
size: many
J: TRBJ2-5
V: TRBV28
D: TRBD2
DNA: TGTGCCAGCAGTTTCGGACTAGGGGAGACCCAGTACTTC
CDR3: CASSFGLGETQYF

length: 14
size: NA
J: TRBJ2-3
V: TRBV11-1
D: NA
DNA: TGCGCCAGCAGCTTAAGGCAAGGTGCGGGAAAGTCTCACTTT
CDR3: CASSLRQGAGKSHF

length: 13
size: many
J: TRBJ2-2
V: TRBV5-5
D: NA
DNA: TGTGCCAGCAGCGCCCCCCCCGCCGGGGAGCTGTTTTTT
CDR3: CASSAPPAGELFF

length: 16
size: NA
J: TRBJ2-3
V: TRBV11-2
D: TRBD1
DNA: TGTGCCATCAGCTCAACCCGCTTACAGGGGACAGATACGCAGTATTTT
CDR3: CAISSTRLQGTDTQYF

length: 13
size: NA
J: TRBJ2-3
V: TRBV20-1
D: TRBD2
DNA: TGCAGTGCGCTGGGACTAGCGATCGATACGCAGTATTTT
CDR3: CSALGLAIDTQYF

length: 17
size: NA
J: TRBJ2-1
V: TRBV11-1
D: TRBD2
DNA: TGTGCCAGCAACTCCACTATAGCGGGAGGGCCGATCAATGAGCAGTTATTC
CDR3: CASNSTIAGGPINEQLF

length: 14
size: few
J: TRBJ2-7
V: TRBV19
D: TRBD1
DNA: TGTGCCAGTAGTGTAAACAGGGGGCCCTACGAGCAGTACTTC
CDR3: CASSVNRGPYEQYF

length: 15
size: NA
J: TRBJ2-5
V: TRBV28
D: NA
DNA: TGTGCCAGCAGTTTCTGGACTAACGGACAAGAGACCCAGTACTTC
CDR3: CASSFWTNGQETQYF

length: 13
size: NA
J: TRBJ1-1
V: TRBV7-9
D: NA
DNA: TGTGCCAGCAGGCCCGCAGGGTACACTGAAGCTTTCTTT
CDR3: CASRPAGYTEAFF

length: 11
size: NA
J: TRBJ2-2
V: TRBV11-3
D: NA
DNA: TGTGCCAGCACAGCTTTGTGGGAGCTGTTTTTT
CDR3: CASTALWELFF

length: 12
size: many
J: TRBJ2-1
V: TRBV12-3/TRBV12-4
D: NA
DNA: TGTGCCAGCAGCCGCCTTGCCAATGAGCAGTTCTTC
CDR3: CASSRLANEQFF

length: 15
size: NA
J: TRBJ2-5
V: TRBV29-1
D: NA
DNA: TGCAGCGTTGAGGGGATAGGGTCTTCCCTAGGGACCCAGTACTTC
CDR3: CSVEGIGSSLGTQYF

length: 15
size: many
J: TRBJ2-7
V: TRBV6-1
D: TRBD1
DNA: TGTGCCAGCACCTCTTCCGGGACAGGGGGTTACGAGCAGTACTTC
CDR3: CASTSSGTGGYEQYF

length: 11
size: many
J: TRBJ2-5
V: TRBV7-9
D: NA
DNA: TGTGCCAGCAGCATGACAGAGACCCAGTACTTC
CDR3: CASSMTETQYF

length: 13
size: NA
J: TRBJ1-2
V: TRBV20-1
D: NA
DNA: TGCAGTGCTAGAGACGGCGTCGACTATGGCTACACCTTC
CDR3: CSARDGVDYGYTF

length: 16
size: NA
J: TRBJ1-5
V: TRBV6-1
D: NA
DNA: TGTGCCAGCCGAGGGTGGGCCCCGGGTCTACCTGAGCCCCGGCATTTT
CDR3: CASRGWAPGLPEPRHF

length: 15
size: NA
J: TRBJ2-2
V: TRBV11-2
D: NA
DNA: TGTGCCAGCAGCCCCACGCAAGGACCGACCGGGGAGCTGCTTTTT
CDR3: CASSPTQGPTGELLF

length: 17
size: many
J: TRBJ2-7
V: TRBV6-2/TRBV6-3
D: TRBD1
DNA: TGTGCCAGCAGTTACCCTCCGACCGGGACAGTGGGGCACGAGCAGTACTTC
CDR3: CASSYPPTGTVGHEQYF

length: 17
size: once
J: TRBJ2-6
V: TRBV6-5
D: TRBD1
DNA: TGTGCCAGCAGTCCCGGGACAGAGTTAGCTGGGGCCTACGTCCTGACTTTC
CDR3: CASSPGTELAGAYVLTF

length: 15
size: NA
J: TRBJ1-1
V: TRBV4-2
D: NA
DNA: TGTGCCAGCAGCCGAGAAGAGGGTTTGGGTACTGAAGCTTTCTTT
CDR3: CASSREEGLGTEAFF

length: 18
size: NA
J: TRBJ2-7
V: TRBV28
D: NA
DNA: TGTGCCAACAGTTTATCTCAAATCGGATGGGGTAGAAGTTACGAGCAGTACTTC
CDR3: CANSLSQIGWGRSYEQYF

length: 17
size: NA
J: TRBJ2-7
V: TRBV11-3
D: NA
DNA: TGTGCCAGCAGCTTAGGTCGGGGGTGGGGAGAAATGGACGAGCAGTACTTC
CDR3: CASSLGRGWGEMDEQYF

length: 16
size: NA
J: TRBJ2-3
V: TRBV11-2
D: NA
DNA: TGTGCCAGCATCGACGGTGGGCGGACGGATACAGATACACAGTATTTT
CDR3: CASIDGGRTDTDTQYF

length: 13
size: many
J: TRBJ2-7
V: TRBV14
D: NA
DNA: TGTGCCAGCAGCCAAGTCCGGGGCTACGAGCAGTACTTC
CDR3: CASSQVRGYEQYF

length: 15
size: NA
J: TRBJ2-7
V: TRBV2
D: TRBD2
DNA: TGTGCCAGCAGACCCCGGACTAGCGGTACCTACGAGCAGTACTTC
CDR3: CASRPRTSGTYEQYF

length: 16
size: NA
J: TRBJ2-3
V: TRBV11-2
D: TRBD1
DNA: TGTGCTGACAGCTTAGTCGGACAGGCGATCACAGATACGCAGTATTTT
CDR3: CADSLVGQAITDTQYF

length: 16
size: NA
J: TRBJ2-7
V: TRBV5-1
D: TRBD1
DNA: TGCGCCAGCACCTGGATGCCCACCGGGACAGGGGACGAGCAGTACTTC
CDR3: CASTWMPTGTGDEQYF